The 9 T cell receptor beta chains below come from one sample, sequenced in a study of radiotherapy plus CTLA-4 blockade in lung cancer. Libraries were prepared by immunoSEQ multiplex PCR; TCRdb keeps only in-frame clonotypes and omits some of them. This sample carries some 110,000 clones, about four fifths of them seen once, and the ten largest clones take 5.2%. The specimen was peripheral blood, collected from a patient treated with radiotherapy plus ipilimumab. The receptor set was obtained from a human donor with non-small cell lung cancer who had a partial response to radiotherapy plus ipilimumab.

A few counts support this clone. Given the absence of the conserved phenylalanine or tryptophan at the CDR3 end, a read error is likely. Because the CDR3's place on the DNA is in doubt, the DNA is left out and the CDR3 is given as listed by TCRdb. This chain connects TRBV19 to TRBJ1-2. Inclusive of both ends, the CDR3 amounts to 10 amino acids. Germline V gene lookup returns CDR1 LNHDA and CDR2 SQIVND (reference sequence). The CDR3 is CATDPPTRST.

J is TRBJ2-6 and V is TRBV7-2; D gene unclear. CDR3 length: 15 residues. Germline V lookup: CDR1 SGHTA, CDR2 FQGNSA. The germline V and J ends were trimmed by 1 base and 0 bases, with 4 bases remaining between them. CDR3 nucleotides: TGTGCCAGCAGCTTAGTAGCCTCTGGGGCCAACGTCCTGACTTTC. Its translation is CASSLVASGANVLTF.

This clone was observed once. V and J are TRBV5-1 and TRBJ2-7; the match to TRBD2 covers 9 bases. This CDR3 contains 16 residues. Trimming cost V 4 bases and J 5 bases; bases outside gene matches: 13. In germline, CDR1 is SGHRS, CDR2 YFSETQ. DNA for the CDR3: TGCGCCAGCAGCATAAATCGACTAGCGGAGGGGAACGAGCAGTACTTC. Protein: CASSINRLAEGNEQYF.

V and J are TRBV2 and TRBJ2-3, with 8 bases identical to TRBD2. This CDR3 spans 13 amino acids. Germline V CDR1 and CDR2: SNHLY, FYNNEI. In nucleotides, the CDR3 is TGTCTATCGGGACTAGGGGGTCGCGATACGCAGTATTTT. This sequence encodes CLSGLGGRDTQYF.

J is TRBJ1-2 and V is TRBV18; D is uncertain. There are 13 residues in the CDR3. Germline-derived CDR1 and CDR2 are KGHSH and LQKENI. The ends were cut back, 3 bases at V and 4 bases at J, with 9 bases in the middle. In nucleotides, the CDR3 is TGTGCCAGCTCACCGGCCACGGGCTATGGCTACACCTTC. It codes for CASSPATGYGYTF.

V and J are TRBV7-9 and TRBJ1-1; D not certain. The germline V gene has CDR1 SEHNR and CDR2 FQNEAQ (reference sequence). V gave up 2 bases and J gave up 0 bases, with 10 bases separating them. The length of the CDR3 is 15 residues. The CDR3 bases are TGTGCCAGCAGCTTAACGGGAATATTGAACACTGAAGCTTTCTTT. It is translated as CASSLTGILNTEAFF.

This clone has just one count. The chain has TRBV6-6 and TRBJ1-5, with D tentatively TRBD1 (5 bases). Germline loops: CDR1 MNHNY, CDR2 SVGAGI (reference sequence). V was trimmed by 6 bases and J by 4 bases, leaving 16 bases between them. The CDR3 is 15 residues long. As DNA, the CDR3 is TGTGCCAGCAGATTCAGGGAGGTGATAAATCAGCCCCAGCATTTT. Its protein product is CASRFREVINQPQHF.

The CDR3 sequence: CASSGGGLMNTEAFF. The CDR3 region has the DNA TGTGCCAGCAGCGGGGGGGGACTGATGAACACTGAAGCTTTCTTT. This sequence joins TRBV11-1 and TRBJ1-1, with D possibly being TRBD1 (5 bases). Trimming removed 5 bases at V and 0 bases at J, with 13 bases between. Germline V gives CDR1 SGHAT, CDR2 FQDESV (reference sequence). This CDR3 is built from 15 residues.

The chain uses TRBV2 and TRBJ2-5; D perhaps matches TRBD1 (5 bases). The CDR3 sequence is 12 residues long. V was shortened by 7 bases and J by 5 bases, with 11 bases between the two germline ends. The germline V gene encodes CDR1 SNHLY and CDR2 FYNNEI. The DNA of the CDR3 is TGTGCCAGCACGAGCAGGGATGAGACCCAGTACTTC. Translating gives CASTSRDETQYF.